These 26 T cell receptor beta chains were all obtained from the same sample, sequenced in a study of cytomegalovirus exposure and HLA in healthy donors. Amplification used 60 Vbeta primers and 13 Jbeta primers. Measured with immunoSEQ multiplex PCR; TCRdb has only the in-frame clones, and not every one. The data contain some 130,000 clones, about 66% of them singletons. Sequenced material: PBMCs. These TCRs come from a man aged 25-40 years in good health and CMV-seropositive.

This chain joins TRBV30 and TRBJ2-3; D gene uncertain. Germline CDR1 GTSNPN, CDR2 SVGIG (reference sequence). The V end was cut by 0 bases, the J end by 3 bases, with 7 bases between. The CDR3 contains 13 residues. The CDR3 bases are TGTGCCTGGAGTGTAATCATGACAGATACGCAGTATTTT. Translated, it gives CAWSVIMTDTQYF.

This clone showed up just a few times. The chain links TRBV18 to TRBJ1-1; TRBD1 aligns across 10 bases. Looked up from germline, CDR1 is KGHSH and CDR2 is LQKENI. V shed 3 bases and J 2 bases; nucleotides not matched to a gene: 12. The CDR3 has 18 residues. The CDR3 loop is CASSPLAGTGDTNTEAFF. The DNA of the CDR3 is TGTGCCAGCTCACCCCTGGCGGGGACAGGGGACACAAACACTGAAGCTTTCTTT.

This clone was seen just once. This chain connects TRBV5-1 to TRBJ2-3, with 7 bases identical to TRBD1. V dropped 2 bases and J dropped 1; count of bases not matched to a gene: 4. The CDR3 length is 15 residues. Germline V gene lookup returns CDR1 SGHRS and CDR2 YFSETQ. For the CDR3, the DNA is TGCGCCAGCAGCTTTGACAGGGTGGGCACAGATACGCAGTATTTT. Amino acids: CASSFDRVGTDTQYF.

This clone has more than one count but fewer than ten. The chain couples TRBV2 to TRBJ2-1, with 7 bases aligning to TRBD1. The germline CDR1 and CDR2 sequences are SNHLY and FYNNEI. This CDR3 has 15 residues. Trimming cost V 6 bases and J 6 bases; bases outside gene matches: 11. This CDR3 is CASSNWGQRFNEQFF. The CDR3 nucleotides read TGTGCCAGCAGCAATTGGGGACAGCGGTTCAATGAGCAGTTCTTC.

The chain has TRBV7-2 and TRBJ2-6; TRBD2 might be the D (5 bases). The CDR3 consists of 15 residues. Germline V gene lookup returns CDR1 SGHTA and CDR2 FQGNSA. Trimming removed 5 bases from V and 2 bases from J, with 10 bases in between. The CDR3 DNA follows: TGTGCCAGCAGCGTAGGGAGAGCTGGGGCCAACGTCCTGACTTTC. This gives the protein CASSVGRAGANVLTF.

Only a few counts were recorded for this clone. The genes are TRBV7-2 and TRBJ1-3, with D unclear. CDR3 size: 12 residues. Trimming removed 1 base from V and 7 bases from J, with 5 bases in between. From germline, CDR1 is SGHTA and CDR2 FQGNSA. The CDR3: CASSLVTNTIYF. DNA of the CDR3: TGTGCCAGCAGCTTAGTAACTAACACCATATATTTT.

A single count supports this clone. CDR3: CASSPPVPGGEQYF. CDR3 nucleotides: TGTGCCAGCTCACCACCGGTTCCCGGCGGAGAGCAGTACTTC. This chain connects TRBV18 to TRBJ2-7; D gene uncertain. This CDR3 is built from 14 residues. Germline V gene data show CDR1 as KGHSH and CDR2 as LQKENI. Trimming removed 0 bases at V and 7 bases at J, with 13 bases between.

This sequence joins TRBV5-1 and TRBJ1-2, with 9 bases lining up with TRBD1. Germline loops: CDR1 SGHRS, CDR2 YFSETQ. J was trimmed by 7 bases and V by 4 bases; bases with no gene match: 14. The CDR3 is 16 amino acids. In nucleotides, the CDR3 is TGCGCCAGCAGCGACTTTTCTTCCACAGGGGGCTTTGGCTACACCTTC. Residues: CASSDFSSTGGFGYTF.

The rearrangement uses TRBV5-6 and TRBJ2-1, with 13 bases that match TRBD2. Germline V lookup: CDR1 SGHDT, CDR2 YYEEEE. Unmatched junction bases numbered 4, after V lost 4 bases and J lost 6 bases. The CDR3 sequence is 15 residues long. The CDR3 is CASSPGLAGRNEQFF. CDR3 in DNA: TGTGCCAGCAGCCCGGGACTAGCGGGACGCAATGAGCAGTTCTTC.

V is TRBV5-6 and J is TRBJ1-4; D is uncertain. The CDR3 length is 15 residues. Germline V gives CDR1 SGHDT, CDR2 YYEEEE. Trimming shortened V by 3 bases and J by 3 bases, and 12 bases separated the two germline ends. As DNA, the CDR3 is TGTGCCAGCAGCTATACCCTATCGGCTAATGAAAAACTGTTTTTT. Amino acids: CASSYTLSANEKLFF.

The rearrangement links TRBV2 to TRBJ2-1; D gene uncertain. The CDR3 is made up of 17 amino acids. Per germline, CDR1 SNHLY and CDR2 FYNNEI. Trimming left V 2 bases short and J 7 bases short, with 21 bases between. This chain's CDR3 is CASSELTRLLVENEQFF. CDR3 in DNA: TGTGCCAGCAGTGAATTAACGCGGCTCCTAGTTGAAAATGAGCAGTTCTTC.

This clone was counted a few times. The chain is built from TRBV19 and TRBJ1-5, with D unresolved. Germline V gene lookup returns CDR1 LNHDA and CDR2 SQIVND (reference sequence). The CDR3 totals 13 residues. The ends were cut back, 3 bases at V and 4 bases at J, with 7 bases in the middle. The CDR3: CASSITENQPQHF. CDR3 coding DNA: TGTGCCAGTAGTATTACTGAAAATCAGCCCCAGCATTTT.

V usage is TRBV11-2 and J usage is TRBJ2-7, with D unresolved. Trimming removed 1 base at V and 5 bases at J, with 9 bases between. Germline V gives CDR1 SGHAT, CDR2 FQNNGV. The length of the CDR3 is 13 residues. The DNA for the CDR3 is TGTGCCAGCAGCTTAGGACTTCGGGACGAGCAGTACTTC. Translation: CASSLGLRDEQYF.

In its sample, this clone was seen a few times. This chain joins TRBV7-2 and TRBJ2-7, with 7 positions matching TRBD2. The CDR3 has 15 residues. Per germline, CDR1 SGHTA and CDR2 FQGNSA. With 1 base clipped from V and 2 bases from J, the junction kept 5 bases outside the gene matches. The CDR3 here is CASSLDEGGPYEQYF. The CDR3 DNA reads as TGTGCCAGCAGCTTAGATGAGGGAGGGCCCTACGAGCAGTACTTC.

The CDR3 loop is CASSQAGTRGGTQYF. CDR3 in DNA: TGTGCCAGCAGTCAGGCCGGGACTAGGGGTGGGACCCAGTACTTC. This sequence joins TRBV6-5 and TRBJ2-5, with 8 bases matching TRBD2. CDR1 is MNHEY and CDR2 is SVGAGI in the germline V gene. Unmatched junction bases numbered 12, after V lost 5 bases and J lost 7 bases. This CDR3 is built from 15 residues.

This clone has a handful of counts. The V gene is TRBV14, the J gene TRBJ2-1; D may be TRBD2 (6 bases). The CDR3 runs to 15 residues. Germline-derived CDR1 and CDR2 are SGHDN and FVKESK. Trimming removed 1 base from V and 5 bases from J, with 12 bases in between. This CDR3 reads CASSQAGDFHNEQFF. DNA for the CDR3: TGTGCCAGCAGCCAAGCGGGAGACTTCCACAATGAGCAGTTCTTC. The variable domain in full, with the rest retrieved from reference TRBV14 and TRBJ2-1, is EAGVTQFPSHSVIEKGQTVTLRCDPISGHDNLYWYRRVMGKEIKFLLHFVKESKQDESGMPNNRFLAERTGGTYSTLKVQPAELEDSGVYFCASSQAGDFHNEQFFGPGTRLTVL.

This chain uses TRBV29-1 with TRBJ2-7; D is unclear. The V end was cut by 7 bases, the J end by 3 bases, with 13 bases between. Germline-derived CDR1 and CDR2 are SQVTM and ANQGSEA. The CDR3 loop spans 12 amino acids. The CDR3 is CSGITDIYEQYF. CDR3 bases: TGCAGCGGTATCACTGACATCTACGAGCAGTACTTC.

A note on this clone: One junction end disagrees with the germline gene, perhaps due to a read error. CDR3 residues: CASSDGGPRNF. The CDR3 region has the DNA TGTGCCAGCAGTGACGGGGGACCGAGGAACTTC. V is TRBV2 and J is TRBJ1-2; D is possibly TRBD1 (5 bases). The CDR3 extends over 11 amino acids. The germline V gene encodes CDR1 SNHLY and CDR2 FYNNEI.

This clone was observed a few times. This chain joins TRBV19 and TRBJ2-3; maybe TRBD2 (6 bases). V dropped 9 bases and J dropped 1 base, with 17 bases sitting between them. The germline V gene has CDR1 LNHDA and CDR2 SQIVND (reference sequence). The CDR3 runs 15 residues. The CDR3 spells CASRPPGLRTDTQYF. For the CDR3, the DNA is TGTGCCAGCCGACCACCGGGACTGCGCACAGATACGCAGTATTTT.

A note on this clone: Its ends do not fully match the called genes, so a read error is possible. The rearrangement links TRBV7-7 to TRBJ2-1; D remains ambiguous. There are 13 residues in the CDR3. Germline CDR1 SSHAT, CDR2 FNYEAQ (reference sequence). CDR3 DNA: TGTGCTAGCAGCTCCGCCAGGTACAATGAGCAGTTCTTC. Protein sequence: CASSSARYNEQFF.

The table lists this clone with a few counts. This sequence joins TRBV7-6 and TRBJ2-1; D is ambiguous. The germline CDR1 and CDR2 sequences are SGHVS and FNYEAQ. Trimming removed 4 bases from V and 1 base from J, with 17 bases in between. This CDR3 spans 17 amino acids. In DNA, the CDR3 is TGTGCCAGCAGCTCAGCACACGCCGTGTGGTCCTACAATGAGCAGTTCTTC. Protein: CASSSAHAVWSYNEQFF.

The chain's CDR3 is CASSLDAGTGYEQYF. In nucleotides, the CDR3 is TGCGCCAGCAGCTTGGACGCCGGGACAGGTTACGAGCAGTACTTC. The chain couples TRBV5-1 to TRBJ2-5; TRBD1 aligns across 8 bases. With the DNA end fitting TRBJ2-7 better, the J assignment may be wrong. The CDR3 runs 15 residues. The germline V gene has CDR1 SGHRS and CDR2 YFSETQ.

About this clone: Other nucleotide sequences from this sample produce the same CDR3. The J gene is TRBJ2-1, the V gene TRBV9, with TRBD2 matching 7 bases. V dropped 0 bases and J dropped 0; count of bases not matched to a gene: 3. Germline CDR1 and CDR2: SGDLS and YYNGEE. The CDR3 extends over 16 amino acids. The CDR3 bases are TGTGCCAGCAGCGTAGTGGGCGGGAGCTCCTACAATGAGCAGTTCTTC. This translates into CASSVVGGSSYNEQFF.

Only one count was recorded for this clone. The J gene is TRBJ1-1, the V gene TRBV5-1; 7 bases are shared with TRBD1. Germline trimming cut 2 bases from V and 8 bases from J; bases unmatched to any gene: 9. This CDR3 spans 14 amino acids. From germline, CDR1 is SGHRS and CDR2 YFSETQ. The chain's CDR3 is CASSLTLQGPEAFF. CDR3 DNA: TGCGCCAGCAGCTTAACCTTACAGGGGCCCGAAGCTTTCTTT.

The chain links TRBV4-3 to TRBJ2-3; 9 bases map to TRBD1. V gave up 3 bases and J gave up 0 bases; unmatched junction bases: 7. Germline loops: CDR1 LGHNA, CDR2 YSLEER. CDR3 size: 17 residues. The CDR3 DNA is TGCGCCAGCAGCCAGGCAGGACAGGGGCCAAGCACAGATACGCAGTATTTT. This encodes CASSQAGQGPSTDTQYF.

The chain links TRBV5-1 to TRBJ2-1, with TRBD2 matching 10 bases. This CDR3 has 16 amino acids. V shed 4 bases and J 8 bases; nucleotides not matched to a gene: 12. Germline V gives CDR1 SGHRS, CDR2 YFSETQ. CDR3 nucleotides: TGCGCCAGCAGCACACGGACTAGCGGCCTTTGGGATGAGCAGTTCTTC. This encodes CASSTRTSGLWDEQFF.